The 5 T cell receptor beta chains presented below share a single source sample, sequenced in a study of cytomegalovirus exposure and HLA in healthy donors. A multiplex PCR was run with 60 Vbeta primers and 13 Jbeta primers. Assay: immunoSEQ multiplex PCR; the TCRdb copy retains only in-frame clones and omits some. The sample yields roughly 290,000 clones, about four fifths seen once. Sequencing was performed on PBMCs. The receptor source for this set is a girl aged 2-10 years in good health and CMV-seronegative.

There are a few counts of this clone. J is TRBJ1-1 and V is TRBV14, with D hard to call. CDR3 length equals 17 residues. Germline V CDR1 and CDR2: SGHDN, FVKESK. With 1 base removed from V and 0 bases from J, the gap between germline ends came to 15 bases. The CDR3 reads CASSQAGRTYMNTEAFF. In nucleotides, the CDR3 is TGTGCCAGCAGCCAAGCAGGACGGACTTACATGAACACTGAAGCTTTCTTT.

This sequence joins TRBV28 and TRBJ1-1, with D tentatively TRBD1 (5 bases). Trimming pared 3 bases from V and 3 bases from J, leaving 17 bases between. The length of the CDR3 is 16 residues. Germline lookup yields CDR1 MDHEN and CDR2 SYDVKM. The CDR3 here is CASSFIISQGYTEAFF. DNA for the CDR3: TGTGCCAGCAGTTTTATCATCAGTCAGGGTTACACTGAAGCTTTCTTT.

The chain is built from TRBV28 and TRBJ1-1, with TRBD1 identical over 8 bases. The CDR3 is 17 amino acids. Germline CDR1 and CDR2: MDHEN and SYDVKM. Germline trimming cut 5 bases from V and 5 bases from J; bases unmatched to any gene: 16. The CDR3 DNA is TGTGCCAGCAGTCCTAGGAGGACAGGGTCTTTGGGGACTGAAGCTTTCTTT. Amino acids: CASSPRRTGSLGTEAFF.

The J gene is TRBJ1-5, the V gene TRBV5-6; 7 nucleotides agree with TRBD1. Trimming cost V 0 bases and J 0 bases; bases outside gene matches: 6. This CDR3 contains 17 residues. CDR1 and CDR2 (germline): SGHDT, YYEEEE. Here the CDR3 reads CASSLAGTAYSNQPQHF. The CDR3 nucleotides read TGTGCCAGCAGCTTGGCCGGGACAGCATATAGCAATCAGCCCCAGCATTTT.

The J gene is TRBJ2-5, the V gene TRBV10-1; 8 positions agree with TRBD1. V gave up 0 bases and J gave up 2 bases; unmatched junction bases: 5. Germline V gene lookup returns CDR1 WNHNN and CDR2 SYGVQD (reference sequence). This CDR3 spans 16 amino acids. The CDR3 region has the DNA TGCGCCAGCAGTGAGTCTCCGGGACAGGTTCAAGAGACCCAGTACTTC. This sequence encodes CASSESPGQVQETQYF.